One sample yielded the 23 T cell receptor beta chains listed below, sequenced in a study of blood T cell repertoires in COVID-19. Sequencing used immunoSEQ multiplex PCR; TCRdb keeps in-frame clones, though not all of them. The data hold fewer than 300,000 clones, with approximately 85% observed a single time. Sequenced: peripheral blood. Receptors were obtained from a human donor in a cohort sampled during active COVID-19.

The chain is built from TRBV7-2 and TRBJ2-7, with a tentative D call TRBD2 (7 bases). Deletions cut 5 bases from V and 3 bases from J, with 17 bases between. The CDR3 totals 15 residues. In germline, CDR1 is SGHTA, CDR2 FQGNSA. The CDR3 is CASSLEGGSFYEQYF. Written as DNA, the CDR3 is TGTGCCAGCAGCCTGGAGGGGGGGAGTTTCTACGAGCAGTACTTC.

The chain carries TRBV28 and TRBJ2-3; a weak D match, TRBD2 (6 bases). CDR3 length equals 14 residues. In germline, CDR1 is MDHEN, CDR2 SYDVKM. The germline V and J ends were trimmed by 7 bases and 0 bases, with 11 bases remaining between them. CDR3 coding DNA: TGTGCCAGCACCGGACTAACTAGCACAGATACGCAGTATTTT. Amino acids: CASTGLTSTDTQYF.

The V call is TRBV5-8, the J call TRBJ2-1, with D uncertain. V was cut by 6 bases and J by 1 base, with 8 bases left in between. This CDR3 region has 13 residues. The germline CDR1 and CDR2 sequences are SGHTS and YDEGEE. The CDR3 sequence: CASTLSSYNEQFF. DNA of the CDR3: TGTGCCAGCACCCTGTCGTCCTACAATGAGCAGTTCTTC.

The V and J genes are TRBV18 and TRBJ2-4, with D possibly matching TRBD1 (6 bases). Germline lookup yields CDR1 KGHSH and CDR2 LQKENI. This CDR3 has 20 amino acids. V was trimmed by 3 bases and J by 0 bases, leaving 24 bases between them. The CDR3: CASSPGSGEDRFLAKNIQYF. CDR3 nucleotide sequence: TGTGCCAGCTCACCCGGTTCAGGGGAAGATCGCTTCCTAGCCAAAAACATTCAGTACTTC.

The gene calls are TRBV11-2 and TRBJ2-7; 7 positions match TRBD1. The CDR3 totals 15 residues. The J segment lost 3 bases and the V segment lost 2 bases, leaving 7 bases of the junction unmatched. CDR1 SGHAT and CDR2 FQNNGV come from the germline V gene. In nucleotides, the CDR3 is TGTGCCAGCAGCTTAATCGACAGGGCCTACTACGAGCAGTACTTC. Its protein product is CASSLIDRAYYEQYF.

The chain is built from TRBV30 and TRBJ1-4, with a weak D call TRBD1 (5 bases). The CDR3 is made up of 14 amino acids. V lost 2 bases and J lost 8, with 15 bases in between. CDR1 GTSNPN and CDR2 SVGIG come from the germline V gene (reference sequence). Here the CDR3 reads CAWSLSRVGEKLFF. CDR3 DNA sequence: TGTGCCTGGAGTCTTTCCAGGGTGGGGGAAAAACTGTTTTTT. Full variable domain (remainder filled in from reference TRBV30 and TRBJ1-4): SQTIHQWPATLVQPVGSPLSLECTVEGTSNPNLYWYRQAAGRGLQLLFYSVGIGQISSEVPQNLSASRPQDRQFILSSKKLLLSDSGFYLCAWSLSRVGEKLFFGSGTQLSVL.

The count of this clone is one. The V and J genes are TRBV28 and TRBJ2-3; D is perhaps TRBD2 (5 bases). This CDR3 contains 13 residues. V shed 7 bases and J shed 4 bases, with 12 bases lying between them. The germline CDR1 and CDR2 sequences are MDHEN and SYDVKM. In DNA form, the CDR3 reads TGTGCCAGCACCCCCGGAGGTGCAGATACGCAGTATTTT. The encoded protein is CASTPGGADTQYF.

The chain couples TRBV5-1 to TRBJ2-2; D ambiguous. CDR3 length: 15 residues. The germline CDR1 and CDR2 sequences are SGHRS and YFSETQ. V was shortened by 2 bases and J by 0 bases, with 8 bases between the two germline ends. The CDR3 coding sequence is TGCGCCAGCAGCTTAAGATCAGCGAACACCGGGGAGCTGTTTTTT. It specifies CASSLRSANTGELFF. The full variable domain, rest sourced from reference TRBV5-1 and TRBJ2-2, is KAGVTQTPRYLIKTRGQQVTLSCSPISGHRSVSWYQQTPGQGLQFLFEYFSETQRNKGNFPGRFSGRQFSNSRSEMNVSTLELGDSALYLCASSLRSANTGELFFGEGSRLTVL.

The chain has TRBV2 and TRBJ2-3, with D unresolved. Per germline, CDR1 SNHLY and CDR2 FYNNEI. The CDR3 totals 13 residues. V lost 4 bases to trimming and J lost 5 bases, with 10 bases between them. The CDR3 loop reads CASSAGSGDTQYF. CDR3 nucleotides: TGTGCCAGCAGTGCTGGGTCGGGAGATACGCAGTATTTT.

The rearrangement links TRBV6-1 to TRBJ1-2, with no clear D. Germline V gene lookup returns CDR1 MNHNS and CDR2 SASEGT. There are 13 residues in the CDR3. V lost 2 bases to trimming and J lost 3 bases, with 7 bases between them. CDR3 loop: CASSETGYYGYTF. CDR3 bases: TGTGCCAGCAGTGAAACCGGTTACTATGGCTACACCTTC.

The rearrangement uses TRBV29-1 and TRBJ1-1, with D maybe TRBD1 (5 bases). CDR3 length: 13 amino acids. Trimming stripped 4 bases from V and 0 bases from J, with 9 bases between. Germline-derived CDR1 and CDR2 are SQVTM and ANQGSEA. The CDR3 DNA reads as TGCAGCGTTGTAGGGGCAATGAACACTGAAGCTTTCTTT. Protein: CSVVGAMNTEAFF.

This clone is a singleton in its sample. The V and J genes are TRBV25-1 and TRBJ2-2; TRBD1 is a possible D gene (5 bases). Trimming pared 6 bases from V and 9 bases from J, leaving 14 bases between. This CDR3 region has 13 residues. In germline, CDR1 is MGHDK, CDR2 SYGVNS. CDR3 sequence (DNA): TGTGCCAGCAGGGACATGGGAACCCGGGAGCTGTTTTTT. This encodes CASRDMGTRELFF.

The rearrangement links TRBV5-1 to TRBJ2-2; 8 bases agree with TRBD1. This CDR3 has 15 residues. The ends lost 4 bases at V and 4 bases at J; junction bases unmatched: 6. CDR1 and CDR2 (germline): SGHRS, YFSETQ. This chain's CDR3 is CASSQQGAGTGELFF. The CDR3 bases are TGCGCCAGCAGCCAGCAGGGGGCGGGCACCGGGGAGCTGTTTTTT.

This clone was picked up many times. The CDR3 DNA follows: TGTGCCAGCGGGAGACTAGCCCTGACCGGGGAGCTGTTTTTT. As protein: CASGRLALTGELFF. V usage is TRBV28 and J usage is TRBJ2-2, with 7 bases identical to TRBD2. V shed 8 bases and J 5 bases; nucleotides not matched to a gene: 8. Germline CDR1 reads MDHEN; CDR2 reads SYDVKM. CDR3 length: 14 amino acids.

The chain employs TRBV2 and TRBJ1-2; D remains ambiguous. The ends were cut back, 6 bases at V and 1 base at J, with 3 bases in the middle. The CDR3 consists of 11 residues. Germline V gives CDR1 SNHLY, CDR2 FYNNEI. CDR3 sequence: CASRLNYGYTF. Here the CDR3 DNA reads TGTGCCAGCAGACTTAACTATGGCTACACCTTC.

The chain links TRBV4-3 to TRBJ1-2; maybe TRBD1 (5 bases). The CDR3 length is 17 residues. V was clipped by 0 bases and J by 0 bases, with 14 bases between them. CDR1 LGHNA and CDR2 YSLEER come from the germline V gene. DNA for the CDR3: TGCGCCAGCAGCCAAGAGATCGGGGACTTTACTAACTATGGCTACACCTTC. Its translation: CASSQEIGDFTNYGYTF.

This clone showed up just once. The chain has TRBV15 and TRBJ1-5; D is perhaps TRBD1 (6 bases). Germline loops: CDR1 LNHNV, CDR2 YYDKDF (reference sequence). The CDR3 is 15 amino acids. V lost 0 bases, J lost 4 bases, and 10 bases lay in between. The CDR3 here is CATSRDGQRNQPQHF. The CDR3 bases are TGTGCCACCAGCAGAGACGGACAGCGTAATCAGCCCCAGCATTTT.

The V call is TRBV3-1 (or the pseudogene TRBV3-2), the J call TRBJ1-2; 9 bases are shared with TRBD1. This CDR3 region has 15 residues. Germline V gives CDR1 LGHDT, CDR2 YNNKEL (reference sequence). Germline trimming cut 3 bases from V and 11 bases from J; bases unmatched to any gene: 13. In DNA, the CDR3 is TGTGCCAGCAGCCAGGTGCCAGGGGGACAGGGATATTACACCTTC. Protein sequence: CASSQVPGGQGYYTF.

There are a few counts of this clone. The chain joins TRBV29-1 to TRBJ2-1; 9 bases line up with TRBD2. With 4 bases clipped from V and 2 bases from J, the junction kept 3 bases outside the gene matches. Germline-derived CDR1 and CDR2 are SQVTM and ANQGSEA. CDR3 length: 14 amino acids. Here the CDR3 DNA reads TGCAGCGTTGTAGCGGGAGAGGCCTACAATGAGCAGTTCTTC. Translating it yields CSVVAGEAYNEQFF.

The J gene is TRBJ2-2, the V gene TRBV10-2, with D unclear. Germline V gene sequence: CDR1 WSHSY, CDR2 SAAADI. V lost 8 bases to trimming and J lost 6 bases, with 10 bases between them. There are 12 residues in the CDR3. CDR3 protein: CASCMRAGELFF. The DNA for the CDR3 is TGCGCCAGCTGTATGCGCGCCGGGGAGCTGTTTTTT.

The gene calls are TRBV18 and TRBJ1-5; 12 bases map to TRBD1. This CDR3 region has 16 residues. Germline V lookup: CDR1 KGHSH, CDR2 LQKENI. V dropped 1 base and J dropped 5; count of bases not matched to a gene: 3. In DNA form, the CDR3 reads TGTGCCAGCTCACCACGGGGACAGGGGGCCTATCAGCCCCAGCATTTT. It codes for CASSPRGQGAYQPQHF.

Comment on this clone: The sample carries other DNA sequences with the same CDR3. The chain employs TRBV18 and TRBJ1-6; 10 nucleotides match TRBD1. CDR1 is KGHSH, CDR2 LQKENI, per germline. The V segment lost 2 bases and the J segment 7 bases; nucleotides outside the gene matches: 2. This CDR3 is built from 15 residues. In DNA form, the CDR3 reads TGTGCCAGCTCACCAGGGACAGGGGACAATTCACCCCTCCACTTT. The encoded protein is CASSPGTGDNSPLHF.

V usage is TRBV18 and J usage is TRBJ2-1; perhaps TRBD1 as D (6 bases). From germline, CDR1 is KGHSH and CDR2 LQKENI. This CDR3 spans 14 amino acids. Trimming left V 4 bases short and J 4 bases short, with 11 bases between. The DNA of the CDR3 is TGTGCCAGCTCACTAGCAGGGGTTTACAATGAGCAGTTCTTC. It yields the protein CASSLAGVYNEQFF.